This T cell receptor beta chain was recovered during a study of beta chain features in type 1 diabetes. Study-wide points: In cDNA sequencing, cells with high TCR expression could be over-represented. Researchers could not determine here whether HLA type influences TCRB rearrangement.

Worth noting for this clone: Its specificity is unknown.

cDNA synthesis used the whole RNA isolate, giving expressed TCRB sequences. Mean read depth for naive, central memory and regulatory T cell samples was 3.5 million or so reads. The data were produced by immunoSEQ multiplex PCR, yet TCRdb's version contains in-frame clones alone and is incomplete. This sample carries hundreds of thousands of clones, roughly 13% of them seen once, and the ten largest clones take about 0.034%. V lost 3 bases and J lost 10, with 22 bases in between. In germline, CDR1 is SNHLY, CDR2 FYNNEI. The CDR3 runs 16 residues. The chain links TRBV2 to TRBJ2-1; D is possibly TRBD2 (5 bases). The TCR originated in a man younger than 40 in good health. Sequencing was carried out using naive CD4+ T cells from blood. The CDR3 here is CASSEAGGRVAREQFF. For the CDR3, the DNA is TGTGCCAGCAGTGAGGCGGGCGGACGAGTGGCACGAGAGCAGTTCTTC. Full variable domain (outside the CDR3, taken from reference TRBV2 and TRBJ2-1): EPEVTQTPSHQVTQMGQEVILRCVPISNHLYFYWYRQILGQKVEFLVSFYNNEISEKSEIFDDQFSVERPDGSNFTLKIRSTKLEDSAMYFCASSEAGGRVAREQFFGPGTRLTVL.